This T cell receptor beta chain was sequenced during a study of T cell repertoires in cytomegalovirus infection. Study overall: Recently described HLA-C-restricted plus well-studied HLA-B-restricted CMV epitopes were used.

Study-wide results and caveats: Of the TCR beta families, the public ones yielded a cumulative frequency that identified carriers of CMV plus the relevant HLA.

This clonotype showed up many times. Its specificity is not known. Trimming took off 0 bases at V and 5 bases at J, with 18 bases between the two ends. CDR1 and CDR2 (germline): SGHKS, YYEKEE (reference sequence). This CDR3 has 17 residues. A single record per CDR3 protein comes from TCRdb applying MiXCR to the reads. Of roughly 920,000 distinct CDR3 sequences in the sample, roughly 31% were seen once. The sequencing used cultured CD8+ T cells from PBMCs, collected from culture after CMV antigen stimulation. The V gene is TRBV5-5, the J gene TRBJ2-1; D possibly corresponds to TRBD1 (5 bases). The receptor was derived from a human donor in good health (CMV status not recorded). Some clones in this sample may be carry-over from other donors' samples. CDR3 bases: TGTGCCAGCAGCTTGGTTGGTGGAACCAGGGAAGACAATGAGCAGTTCTTC. This codes for CASSLVGGTREDNEQFF.